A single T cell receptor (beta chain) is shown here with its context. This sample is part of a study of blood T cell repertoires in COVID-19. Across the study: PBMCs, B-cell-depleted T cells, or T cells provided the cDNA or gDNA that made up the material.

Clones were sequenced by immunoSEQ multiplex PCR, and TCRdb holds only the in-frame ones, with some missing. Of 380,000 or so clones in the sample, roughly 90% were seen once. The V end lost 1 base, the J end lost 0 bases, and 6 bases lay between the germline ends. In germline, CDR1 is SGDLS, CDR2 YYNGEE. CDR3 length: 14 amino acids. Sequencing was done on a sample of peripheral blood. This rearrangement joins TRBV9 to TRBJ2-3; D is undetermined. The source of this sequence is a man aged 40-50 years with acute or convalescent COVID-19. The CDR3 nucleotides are TGTGCCAGCAGCGTAACGCGAAGCACAGATACGCAGTATTTT. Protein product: CASSVTRSTDTQYF.